This TCR beta chain was captured by sequencing in a study of blood T cell repertoires in COVID-19. Study-wide background: T cells, B-cell-depleted T cells, or PBMCs supplied cDNA or gDNA.

TCRdb keeps only in-frame clones here, not all; method: immunoSEQ multiplex PCR. This table holds a few hundred thousand clones, approximately 86% found once. The V end lost 1 base, the J end lost 3 bases, and 13 bases lay between the germline ends. CDR3 length: 16 residues. The germline CDR1 and CDR2 sequences are LNHDA and SQIVND (reference sequence). Participant reports of clinical history set cohort assignment. The TCR was taken from a woman between 35 and 50 years old with acute COVID-19. V and J are TRBV19 and TRBJ2-1, with TRBD2 as a possible D gene (6 bases). Sample: PBMCs or T cells enriched from blood (not recorded which). Written as DNA, the CDR3 is TGTGCCAGTAGTATAGGGGCTAGCGCGGTCTACAATGAGCAGTTCTTC. Its protein product is CASSIGASAVYNEQFF.